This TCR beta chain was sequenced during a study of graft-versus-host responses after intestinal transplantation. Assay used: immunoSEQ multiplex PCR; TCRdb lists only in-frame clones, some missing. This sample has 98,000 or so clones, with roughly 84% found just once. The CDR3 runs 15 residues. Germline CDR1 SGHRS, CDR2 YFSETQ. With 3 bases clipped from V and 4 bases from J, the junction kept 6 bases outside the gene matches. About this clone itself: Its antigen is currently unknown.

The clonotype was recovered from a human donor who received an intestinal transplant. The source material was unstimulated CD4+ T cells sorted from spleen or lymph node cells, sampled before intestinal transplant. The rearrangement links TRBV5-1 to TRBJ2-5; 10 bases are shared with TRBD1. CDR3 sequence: CASSSGTGARETQYF. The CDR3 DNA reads TGCGCCAGCAGCTCGGGGACAGGGGCGCGAGAGACCCAGTACTTC.